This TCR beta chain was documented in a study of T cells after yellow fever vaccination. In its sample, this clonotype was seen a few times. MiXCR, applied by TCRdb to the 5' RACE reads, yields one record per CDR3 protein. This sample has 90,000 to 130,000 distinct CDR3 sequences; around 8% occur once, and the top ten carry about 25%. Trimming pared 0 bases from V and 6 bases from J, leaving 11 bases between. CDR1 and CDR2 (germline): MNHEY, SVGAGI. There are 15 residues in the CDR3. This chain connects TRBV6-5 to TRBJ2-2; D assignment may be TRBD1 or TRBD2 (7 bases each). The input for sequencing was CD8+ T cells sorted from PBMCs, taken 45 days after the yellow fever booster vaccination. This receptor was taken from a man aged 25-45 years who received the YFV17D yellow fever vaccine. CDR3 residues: CASSYSRGGAGELFF. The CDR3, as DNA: TGTGCCAGCAGTTACTCCAGGGGGGGTGCCGGGGAGCTGTTTTTT.